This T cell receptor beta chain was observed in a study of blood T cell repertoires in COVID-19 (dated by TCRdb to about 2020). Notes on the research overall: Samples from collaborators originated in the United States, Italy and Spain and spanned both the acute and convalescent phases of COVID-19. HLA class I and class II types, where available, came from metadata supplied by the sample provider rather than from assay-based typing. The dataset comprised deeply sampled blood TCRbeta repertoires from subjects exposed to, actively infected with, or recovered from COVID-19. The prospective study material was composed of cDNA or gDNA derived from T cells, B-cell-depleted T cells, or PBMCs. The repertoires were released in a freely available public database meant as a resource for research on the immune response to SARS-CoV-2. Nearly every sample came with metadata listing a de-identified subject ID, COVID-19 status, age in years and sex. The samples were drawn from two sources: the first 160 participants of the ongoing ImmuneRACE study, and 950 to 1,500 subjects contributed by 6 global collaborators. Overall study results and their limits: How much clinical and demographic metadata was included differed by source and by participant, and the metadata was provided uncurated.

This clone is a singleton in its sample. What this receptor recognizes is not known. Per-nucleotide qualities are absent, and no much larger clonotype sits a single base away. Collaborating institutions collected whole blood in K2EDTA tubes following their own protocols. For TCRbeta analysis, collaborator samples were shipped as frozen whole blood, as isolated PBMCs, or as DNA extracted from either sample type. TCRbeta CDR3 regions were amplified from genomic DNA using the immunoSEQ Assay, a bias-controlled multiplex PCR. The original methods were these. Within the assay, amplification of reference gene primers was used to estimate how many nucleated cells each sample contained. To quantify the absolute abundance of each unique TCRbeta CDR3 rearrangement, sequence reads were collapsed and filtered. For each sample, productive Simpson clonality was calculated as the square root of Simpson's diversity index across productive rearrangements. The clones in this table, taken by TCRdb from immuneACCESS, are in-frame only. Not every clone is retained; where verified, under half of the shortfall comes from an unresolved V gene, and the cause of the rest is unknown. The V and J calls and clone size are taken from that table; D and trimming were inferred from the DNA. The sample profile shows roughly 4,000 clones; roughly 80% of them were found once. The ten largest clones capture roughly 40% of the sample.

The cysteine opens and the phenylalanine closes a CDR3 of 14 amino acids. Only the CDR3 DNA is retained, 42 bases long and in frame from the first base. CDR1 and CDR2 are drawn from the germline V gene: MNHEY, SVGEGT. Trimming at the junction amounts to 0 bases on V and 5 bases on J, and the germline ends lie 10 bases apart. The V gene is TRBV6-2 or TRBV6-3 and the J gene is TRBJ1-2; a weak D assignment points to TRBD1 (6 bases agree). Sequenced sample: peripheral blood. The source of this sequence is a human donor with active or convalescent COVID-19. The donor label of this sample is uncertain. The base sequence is TGTGCCAGCAGTTACTCAGCGGGGGCGTATGGCTACACCTTC. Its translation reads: CASSYSAGAYGYTF.